The clone carrying this T cell receptor (beta chain) showed up just a few times. As yet, its antigen is unknown. These data come from a study of beta chain features in type 1 diabetes. CD45RO/CCR7/CD25/CD127/CD95/CD27 staining was used to isolate CD4+ naive, central memory, regulatory and stem cell-like memory cells by sorting. The CDR3 extends over 13 amino acids. V trimming: 7 bases; J trimming: 12 bases; junction bases outside the gene matches: 9. CDR1 is SGHTA, CDR2 FQGTGA, per germline. Study-level results: More deletions and fewer insertions at VDJ junctions were found in patients with type 1 diabetes. Shortening of TCRB CDR3s, moderate but significant, appeared in all four CD4+ subsets of Type 1 diabetes patients.

Expressed TCRB transcripts were sequenced after all isolated RNA was converted to cDNA. Data came from immunoSEQ multiplex PCR; TCRdb stores just in-frame clones and leaves some out. The sample consists of about 710,000 clones, about 14% of them appearing once. This TCR derives from a young man with type 1 diabetes. The gene calls are TRBV7-3 and TRBJ2-1; 10 positions match TRBD1. The material sequenced was naive CD4+ T cells from blood. The CDR3 nucleotides read TGTGCCAGCACCCCGGGGACAGGGGAGCCGCAGTTCTTC. Its protein is CASTPGTGEPQFF.